These 22 T cell receptor beta chains were sequenced from one sample in a study of PD-L1 blockade in urothelial cancer. Sequenced by immunoSEQ multiplex PCR; TCRdb stores in-frame clones only, minus some. The table lists 50,000 or so clones, about 82% of them singletons. Time point: pretreatment peripheral blood. Sequenced material: PBMCs, taken around atezolizumab (anti-PD-L1) treatment. The source of these receptors is a man aged 60 to 75 with urothelial cancer.

This clone was seen once. The V and J genes are TRBV19 and TRBJ1-4, with TRBD1 matching 10 bases. The germline V gene encodes CDR1 LNHDA and CDR2 SQIVND (reference sequence). This CDR3 is 15 amino acids long. V was pared by 5 bases and J by 8 bases, with 8 bases of the junction left unmatched. The CDR3 protein is CASSLPGQGREKLFF. The CDR3 region has the DNA TGTGCCAGTAGTTTACCGGGACAGGGGCGCGAAAAACTGTTTTTT.

The chain carries TRBV2 and TRBJ2-7; D not certain. CDR1 is SNHLY and CDR2 is FYNNEI in the germline V gene. Trimming pared 7 bases from V and 0 bases from J, leaving 7 bases between. There are 12 residues in the CDR3. The CDR3, as DNA: TGTGCCAGCACTCCCCTCTCCTACGAGCAGTACTTC. It translates to CASTPLSYEQYF.

This clone was observed a few times. The V call is TRBV7-9, the J call TRBJ1-3; TRBD1 is a possible D gene (6 bases). Germline lookup yields CDR1 SEHNR and CDR2 FQNEAQ (reference sequence). This CDR3 is 16 amino acids long. V lost 7 bases, J lost 5 bases, and 21 bases lay in between. The CDR3 sequence is CASNPEGTGIRNTIYF. Here the CDR3 DNA reads TGTGCCAGCAACCCTGAGGGAACAGGGATCAGAAACACCATATATTTT.

This clone was seen once. The genes are TRBV5-4 and TRBJ1-1, with a tentative D call TRBD1 (6 bases). The germline V gene encodes CDR1 SGHNT and CDR2 YYREEE (reference sequence). V lost 4 bases to trimming and J lost 4 bases, with 20 bases between them. The CDR3 loop spans 16 amino acids. The CDR3 region is CASSPPGGRAGTEAFF. DNA of the CDR3: TGTGCCAGCAGCCCCCCGGGGGGGCGAGCAGGCACTGAAGCTTTCTTT.

The J gene is TRBJ2-7, the V gene TRBV30; D ambiguous. The germline V gene has CDR1 GTSNPN and CDR2 SVGIG (reference sequence). The V gene lost 2 bases and the J gene lost 1 base, with 15 bases spanning the gap. The CDR3 extends over 15 amino acids. The CDR3 DNA reads TGTGCCTGGAGTAACGCCCCAGGTTTTTCCTACGAGCAGTACTTC. Translated, it gives CAWSNAPGFSYEQYF.

The J gene is TRBJ1-2, the V gene TRBV5-1; 7 bases fit TRBD1. The germline CDR1 and CDR2 sequences are SGHRS and YFSETQ. Trimming took 4 bases from V and 4 from J; bases not matched to a gene: 7. The CDR3 length is 14 residues. DNA for the CDR3: TGCGCCAGCAGCCCACAGGGGACTGCCTATGGCTACACCTTC. It encodes CASSPQGTAYGYTF.

This rearrangement joins TRBV6-5 to TRBJ2-7; D not resolved. Germline CDR1 and CDR2: MNHEY and SVGAGI. The ends were cut back, 6 bases at V and 3 bases at J, with 9 bases in the middle. The CDR3 has 12 residues. CDR3 nucleotides: TGTGCCAGCAGAAGAGACAACTACGAGCAGTACTTC. Protein sequence: CASRRDNYEQYF.

The chain combines TRBV27 with TRBJ1-1, with 8 bases matching TRBD1. CDR3 size: 14 residues. Germline lookup yields CDR1 MNHEY and CDR2 SMNVEV (reference sequence). After removal of 3 bases from V and 2 bases from J, the junction contained 2 bases not matched to a gene. The DNA for the CDR3 is TGTGCCAGCAGTTTTCAGGGGGCAAACACTGAAGCTTTCTTT. Translation gives CASSFQGANTEAFF.

The genes are TRBV9 and TRBJ2-2, with a tentative D call TRBD1 (7 bases). CDR1 is SGDLS, CDR2 YYNGEE, per germline. CDR3 size: 14 residues. V dropped 5 bases and J dropped 4 bases, with 12 bases sitting between them. In DNA form, the CDR3 reads TGTGCCAGCAGTCCCAGGGGGGTCACCGGGGAGCTGTTTTTT. It translates to CASSPRGVTGELFF.

V gene TRBV5-4 combines with J gene TRBJ2-5; 8 nucleotides agree with TRBD1. The CDR3 totals 15 residues. Germline V gene lookup returns CDR1 SGHNT and CDR2 YYREEE (reference sequence). With V trimmed by 0 bases and J by 3 bases, 4 bases remained unmatched. Written as DNA, the CDR3 is TGTGCCAGCAGCTTGGACAGGGGGAACGAAGAGACCCAGTACTTC. It is translated as CASSLDRGNEETQYF.

This chain connects TRBV5-4 to TRBJ2-2, with a weak D call TRBD1 (6 bases). Germline CDR1 SGHNT, CDR2 YYREEE (reference sequence). The CDR3 has 15 residues. V lost 1 base and J lost 2, with 9 bases in between. For the CDR3, the DNA is TGTGCCAGCAGCTTGACAGGGACCAACACCGGGGAGCTGTTTTTT. This gives the protein CASSLTGTNTGELFF.

This chain uses TRBV6-5 with TRBJ2-7, with no clear D. V was cut by 3 bases and J by 0 bases, with 6 bases left in between. Per the germline V gene, CDR1 is MNHEY and CDR2 is SVGAGI. CDR3 length: 13 amino acids. The CDR3 region has the DNA TGTGCCAGCAGTTATCGGTACTCCTACGAGCAGTACTTC. This sequence encodes CASSYRYSYEQYF.

This clone was counted a few times. V is TRBV2 and J is TRBJ2-2; D may be TRBD2 (6 bases). V lost 3 bases and J lost 6, with 11 bases in between. The germline CDR1 and CDR2 sequences are SNHLY and FYNNEI. The CDR3 totals 14 residues. CDR3 loop: CASSERGRAGELFF. The DNA for the CDR3 is TGTGCCAGCAGTGAGCGGGGACGGGCCGGGGAGCTGTTTTTT.

The J gene is TRBJ1-2, the V gene TRBV5-1; 8 positions agree with TRBD1. The V segment lost 6 bases and the J segment 6 bases; nucleotides outside the gene matches: 4. From germline, CDR1 is SGHRS and CDR2 YFSETQ. The CDR3 has 12 residues. The CDR3 nucleotides read TGCGCCAGCACACTGGACAGGGATGGCTACACCTTC. Amino acid sequence: CASTLDRDGYTF.

V gene TRBV6-1 combines with J gene TRBJ2-7; D remains unclear. The V gene lost 4 bases and the J gene lost 3 bases, with 10 bases spanning the gap. Looked up from germline, CDR1 is MNHNS and CDR2 is SASEGT. CDR3 size: 13 residues. The CDR3 spells CASSGALIYEQYF. The CDR3 coding sequence is TGTGCCAGCAGTGGGGCTTTGATCTACGAGCAGTACTTC.

V usage is TRBV10-1 and J usage is TRBJ2-1, with a tentative D call TRBD2 (6 bases). Trimming took off 8 bases at V and 0 bases at J, with 20 bases between the two ends. Germline assignment: CDR1 WNHNN and CDR2 SYGVQD (reference sequence). CDR3 size: 17 residues. CDR3: CASGRGTSLSSYNEQFF. The CDR3 DNA follows: TGCGCCAGCGGACGCGGTACTAGCTTGAGCTCCTACAATGAGCAGTTCTTC.

The chain couples TRBV5-4 to TRBJ2-4; 8 positions match TRBD1. Per germline, CDR1 SGHNT and CDR2 YYREEE (reference sequence). CDR3 length: 17 amino acids. Trimming at V came to 1 base and at J to 3 bases, leaving 9 bases not matched to a gene. CDR3 amino acids: CASSLTQGALGKNIQYF. The DNA for the CDR3 is TGTGCCAGCAGCTTGACTCAGGGGGCGCTTGGCAAAAACATTCAGTACTTC.

The chain is built from TRBV5-1 and TRBJ2-3; D gene unclear. The germline V and J ends were trimmed by 2 bases and 0 bases, with 7 bases remaining between them. Germline values: CDR1 SGHRS, CDR2 YFSETQ. The CDR3 has 14 residues. CDR3 sequence reads: CASSFGGSTDTQYF. For the CDR3, the DNA is TGCGCCAGCAGCTTCGGCGGCAGCACAGATACGCAGTATTTT.

The V call is TRBV5-1, the J call TRBJ1-4, with D possibly matching TRBD1 (6 bases). Deletions cut 1 base from V and 5 bases from J, with 6 bases between. From germline, CDR1 is SGHRS and CDR2 YFSETQ. This CDR3 is 13 amino acids long. The CDR3 spells CASSLQGNEKLFF. In DNA, the CDR3 is TGCGCCAGCAGCTTGCAGGGGAATGAAAAACTGTTTTTT.

The rearrangement uses TRBV4-2 and TRBJ1-3; no definite D call. This CDR3 spans 15 amino acids. From germline, CDR1 is LGHNA and CDR2 YNFKEQ. Trimming cost V 6 bases and J 0 bases, with 12 bases left between them. Here the CDR3 reads CASRLGPHSGNTIYF. CDR3 DNA sequence: TGTGCCAGCAGACTTGGGCCGCACTCTGGAAACACCATATATTTT.

The chain joins TRBV25-1 to TRBJ2-1, with 9 bases matching TRBD2. After removal of 7 bases from V and 8 bases from J, the junction contained 3 bases not matched to a gene. The CDR3 loop spans 12 amino acids. Germline V gene lookup returns CDR1 MGHDK and CDR2 SYGVNS. In nucleotides, the CDR3 is TGTGCCAGCAAGGGACTAGCTTATGAGCAGTTCTTC. As protein: CASKGLAYEQFF. The full variable domain, with the rest looked up from reference TRBV25-1 and TRBJ2-1, is EADIYQTPRYLVIGTGKKITLECSQTMGHDKMYWYQQDPGMELHLIHYSYGVNSTEKGDLSSESTVSRIRTEHFPLTLESARPSHTSQYLCASKGLAYEQFFGPGTRLTVL.

This clone has a single count. V usage is TRBV6-1 and J usage is TRBJ2-3, with D uncertain. This CDR3 comprises 13 residues. V was shortened by 7 bases and J by 1 base, with 9 bases between the two germline ends. CDR1 and CDR2 from the germline V gene are MNHNS and SASEGT. As DNA, the CDR3 is TGTGCCAGCACGCCAGGCGGCACAGATACGCAGTATTTT. It is translated as CASTPGGTDTQYF.